Presented here are 19 T cell receptor beta chains from one specimen sequenced in a study of cytotoxic CD8 clonotypes in ibrutinib-treated CLL. Assay used: immunoSEQ multiplex PCR; TCRdb lists only in-frame clones, some missing. The data contain around 330,000 clones, 67% of them singletons. The material sequenced was PBMCs, taken after 36 months of ibrutinib treatment. Every receptor here comes from a human donor with chronic lymphocytic leukemia.

This clone has a handful of counts. This chain links TRBV7-2 with TRBJ2-7; 7 bases align to TRBD1. In germline, CDR1 is SGHTA, CDR2 FQGNSA. The CDR3 totals 15 residues. V trimming: 1 base; J trimming: 2 bases; junction bases outside the gene matches: 5. CDR3 DNA sequence: TGTGCCAGCAGCTTAGTTGGGACAGACCCCTACGAGCAGTACTTC. Translating gives CASSLVGTDPYEQYF.

This clone was observed a single time. The V gene is TRBV5-1, the J gene TRBJ1-4; tentative D call: TRBD1 (5 bases). Trimming stripped 4 bases from V and 0 bases from J, with 10 bases between. The CDR3 totals 15 residues. Germline V lookup: CDR1 SGHRS, CDR2 YFSETQ. The CDR3 nucleotides are TGCGCCAGCAGCGCCTGGACAACAACTAATGAAAAACTGTTTTTT. The encoded protein is CASSAWTTTNEKLFF. The complete variable domain, with remaining parts taken from reference TRBV5-1 and TRBJ1-4, reads KAGVTQTPRYLIKTRGQQVTLSCSPISGHRSVSWYQQTPGQGLQFLFEYFSETQRNKGNFPGRFSGRQFSNSRSEMNVSTLELGDSALYLCASSAWTTTNEKLFFGSGTQLSVL.

In its sample, this clone was seen a few times. This chain links TRBV14 with TRBJ2-1, with 10 positions matching TRBD1. The CDR3 has 15 amino acids. In germline, CDR1 is SGHDN, CDR2 FVKESK. V dropped 4 bases and J dropped 6; count of bases not matched to a gene: 6. The CDR3 sequence: CASSRPGQGTNEQFF. CDR3 sequence (DNA): TGTGCCAGCAGCCGTCCGGGACAGGGGACCAATGAGCAGTTCTTC.

This chain connects TRBV11-2 to TRBJ2-7, with 7 nucleotides matching TRBD2. This CDR3 is 15 amino acids long. CDR1 is SGHAT, CDR2 FQNNGV, per germline. Unmatched junction bases numbered 7, after V lost 2 bases and J lost 3 bases. The CDR3 sequence is CASSLSGGSGYEQYF. CDR3 nucleotides: TGTGCCAGCAGCTTATCTGGCGGGAGTGGCTACGAGCAGTACTTC.

This clone has just a few counts. The chain has TRBV2 and TRBJ2-7, with D possibly being TRBD1 (5 bases). The germline CDR1 and CDR2 sequences are SNHLY and FYNNEI. The CDR3 is 11 amino acids. The ends were cut back, 2 bases at V and 11 bases at J, with 10 bases in the middle. The CDR3 DNA reads TGTGCCAGCAGTGAATGGCAGGGCGAGTACTTC. It codes for CASSEWQGEYF.

The chain recombines TRBV18 with TRBJ1-4; D is ambiguous. Germline V lookup: CDR1 KGHSH, CDR2 LQKENI. V was clipped by 0 bases and J by 0 bases, with 11 bases between them. The CDR3 runs 17 residues. Here the CDR3 DNA reads TGTGCCAGCTCACCACCCGTCGGCTGGTCAACTAATGAAAAACTGTTTTTT. It yields the protein CASSPPVGWSTNEKLFF.

The chain uses TRBV4-3 and TRBJ2-5, with 10 bases that match TRBD2. Germline trimming cut 5 bases from V and 4 bases from J; bases unmatched to any gene: 10. CDR1 and CDR2 (germline): LGHNA, YSLEER. The CDR3 contains 16 residues. CDR3 DNA: TGCGCCAGCAGCGCAGAGGGCCTAGCGGGAGTAGAGACCCAGTACTTC. It codes for CASSAEGLAGVETQYF.

The rearrangement links TRBV6-1 to TRBJ2-7; 10 bases are shared with TRBD1. Per the germline V gene, CDR1 is MNHNS and CDR2 is SASEGT. This CDR3 region has 17 residues. V lost 3 bases, J lost 0 bases, and 8 bases stayed unmatched. The CDR3 sequence is CASSDRDRGLSSYEQYF. CDR3 nucleotides: TGTGCCAGCAGTGACCGGGACAGGGGACTATCCTCCTACGAGCAGTACTTC.

The genes are TRBV4-1 and TRBJ1-6; no clear D. Germline loops: CDR1 MGHRA, CDR2 YSYEKL. There are 19 residues in the CDR3. Trimming removed 0 bases from V and 6 bases from J, with 21 bases in between. Here the CDR3 reads CASSQEFWAGRPLNSPLHF. The CDR3 DNA reads TGCGCCAGCAGCCAAGAGTTTTGGGCAGGACGACCACTTAATTCACCCCTCCACTTT.

This chain links TRBV7-9 with TRBJ2-1; TRBD2 matches at 12 bases. The trim removed 5 bases at V and 9 bases at J, leaving 5 bases unmatched. CDR1 and CDR2 (germline): SEHNR, FQNEAQ (reference sequence). The CDR3 sequence is 14 residues long. The CDR3 DNA sequence: TGTGCCAGCAGCACACTAGCGGGGGGACGTGAGCAGTTCTTC. This codes for CASSTLAGGREQFF.

This chain joins TRBV6-5 and TRBJ2-5; the match to TRBD1 covers 8 bases. The CDR3 covers 14 residues. The ends lost 4 bases at V and 5 bases at J; junction bases unmatched: 6. Germline V gene lookup returns CDR1 MNHEY and CDR2 SVGAGI. CDR3 in amino acids: CASSWAGGGETQYF. The CDR3 DNA is TGTGCCAGCAGTTGGGCAGGGGGCGGGGAGACCCAGTACTTC.

The chain links TRBV27 to TRBJ2-7; D possibly corresponds to TRBD2 (7 bases). V lost 6 bases and J lost 5, with 17 bases in between. The CDR3 extends over 14 amino acids. Germline V gives CDR1 MNHEY, CDR2 SMNVEV (reference sequence). The CDR3 spells CASRSLGGGHEQYF. DNA of the CDR3: TGTGCCAGCAGGTCCCTGGGGGGGGGCCACGAGCAGTACTTC.

CDR3: CASSLTSGGAIVSREQYF. Here the CDR3 DNA reads TGTGCCAGCAGCTTGACTAGCGGGGGGGCCATCGTTTCTCGCGAGCAGTACTTC. The chain has TRBV7-2 and TRBJ2-7; 14 nucleotides line up with TRBD2. From germline, CDR1 is SGHTA and CDR2 FQGNSA. V lost 3 bases and J lost 6; bases outside the gene matches: 13. The CDR3 is 18 residues long.

A remark on this clone: Other DNA sequences in this sample translate to the same CDR3. V is TRBV5-1 and J is TRBJ2-7; D tentatively reads TRBD1 or TRBD2 (6 bases each). The V gene lost 0 bases and the J gene lost 4 bases, with 11 bases spanning the gap. CDR3 length: 14 residues. Germline CDR1 reads SGHRS; CDR2 reads YFSETQ. This chain's CDR3 is CASSLVGGPYEQYF. CDR3 nucleotide sequence: TGCGCCAGCAGCTTGGTAGGGGGGCCTTACGAGCAGTACTTC.

This chain links TRBV11-3 with TRBJ2-7, with D unresolved. Trimming left V 2 bases short and J 3 bases short, with 8 bases between. The CDR3 is 13 residues long. Germline V CDR1 and CDR2: SGHNT, YENEEA. CDR3 sequence (DNA): TGTGCCAGCAGCTTAACAGAGGACTACGAGCAGTACTTC. It encodes CASSLTEDYEQYF.

This clone was seen a handful of times. For the CDR3, the DNA is TGCGCCAGCAGCCAAGTGGGACAGGCGACGCTGCGAAACTACGAGCAGTACTTC. Protein sequence: CASSQVGQATLRNYEQYF. The chain uses TRBV4-1 and TRBJ2-7; 8 positions agree with TRBD1. The ends lost 1 base at V and 3 bases at J; junction bases unmatched: 14. This CDR3 spans 18 amino acids. Germline V gene lookup returns CDR1 MGHRA and CDR2 YSYEKL.

The V gene is TRBV27, the J gene TRBJ2-3; a weak D match, TRBD2 (5 bases). The CDR3 totals 14 residues. Germline assignment: CDR1 MNHEY and CDR2 SMNVEV (reference sequence). Between the trimmed V and J ends, which lost 7 bases and 2 bases, there was a span of 13 bases. The CDR3 reads CASTPRRDTDTQYF. The CDR3 coding sequence is TGTGCCAGCACCCCCCGCCGGGACACAGATACGCAGTATTTT.

CDR3 nucleotides: TGTGCCAGCAGCGTCGGGACCCAACCCCGGGATACGCAGTATTTT. It translates to CASSVGTQPRDTQYF. This chain connects TRBV11-1 to TRBJ2-3, with D perhaps TRBD1 or TRBD2 (5 bases each). V lost 5 bases and J lost 6, with 18 bases in between. This CDR3 is 15 amino acids long. Germline CDR1 SGHAT, CDR2 FQDESV (reference sequence). The full variable domain, in which reference TRBV11-1 and TRBJ2-3 provide the parts outside the CDR3, is EAEVAQSPRYKITEKSQAVAFWCDPISGHATLYWYRQILGQGPELLVQFQDESVVDDSQLPKDRFSAERLKGVDSTLKIQPAELGDSAMYLCASSVGTQPRDTQYFGPGTRLTVL.

The rearrangement links TRBV4-1 to TRBJ2-7; no firm D call. CDR1 is MGHRA and CDR2 is YSYEKL in the germline V gene. The V end was cut by 0 bases, the J end by 7 bases, with 16 bases between. CDR3 size: 15 residues. CDR3 bases: TGCGCCAGCAGCCAAGATTGGGCCCACAGTTTGGAGCAGTACTTC. It yields the protein CASSQDWAHSLEQYF.